The entry that follows covers one T cell receptor beta chain sequence. This sample is drawn from a study of T-cell memory formation after mild COVID-19. MiXCR, run by TCRdb on the 5' RACE reads, gives a single entry per CDR3 protein. The sample records roughly 170,000 distinct CDR3 sequences, roughly 18% being singletons. The germline V gene has CDR1 SGHVS and CDR2 FQNEAQ. V lost 6 bases and J 3 bases, leaving 26 bases between the germline ends. CDR3 length equals 19 residues. Source material: PBMCs or a T cell subset sorted from them (not recorded which). The receptor's source is a man younger than 35 who had mild COVID-19 (a few samples of this study predate the infection). Cell type and time point are not known. This sequence joins TRBV7-8 and TRBJ1-4, with D maybe TRBD1 (5 bases). For the CDR3, the DNA is TGTGCCAGCAGAACGTCAGGGCGGGGGATTAACATCGCTAATGAAAAACTGTTTTTT. Amino acid sequence: CASRTSGRGINIANEKLFF. The whole variable domain, remainder taken from reference TRBV7-8 and TRBJ1-4, is GAGVSQSPRYKVAKRGQDVALRCDPISGHVSLFWYQQALGQGPEFLTYFQNEAQLDKSGLPSDRFFAERPEGSVSTLKIQRTQQEDSAVYLCASRTSGRGINIANEKLFFGSGTQLSVL.